These 15 T cell receptor beta chains came from one sample sequenced in a study of blood T cell repertoires in COVID-19. The table came from immunoSEQ multiplex PCR; TCRdb's copy has only in-frame clones and leaves some out. The data show around 300,000 clones, around 89% seen once. Sequences were obtained from peripheral blood. All receptors derive from a woman between 45 and 60 years old with active or convalescent COVID-19.

The CDR3, as DNA: TGTGCCAGCAGTTATAACACAGCGAACACTGAAGCTTTCTTT. Translated, it gives CASSYNTANTEAFF. The chain joins TRBV27 to TRBJ1-1, with D unresolved. The CDR3 length is 14 residues. Deletions cut 4 bases from V and 1 base from J, with 10 bases between. The germline gives CDR1 MNHEY, CDR2 SMNVEV (reference sequence).

This CDR3 reads CASSSAGGAGNSPLHF. CDR3 nucleotides: TGTGCCAGCAGCTCCGCGGGGGGGGCGGGAAATTCACCCCTCCACTTT. This chain links TRBV7-2 with TRBJ1-6; maybe TRBD1 (6 bases). The CDR3 runs 16 residues. Between the trimmed V and J ends, which lost 4 bases and 7 bases, there was a span of 17 bases. The germline CDR1 and CDR2 sequences are SGHTA and FQGNSA.

The V gene is TRBV28, the J gene TRBJ1-4, with D perhaps TRBD1 (6 bases). Germline CDR1 reads MDHEN; CDR2 reads SYDVKM. With 5 bases removed from V and 0 bases from J, the gap between germline ends came to 13 bases. This CDR3 spans 16 amino acids. The CDR3 sequence is CASSPRGTATNEKLFF. The CDR3 region has the DNA TGTGCCAGCAGTCCCAGGGGAACTGCAACTAATGAAAAACTGTTTTTT.

In this sample, this clone turned up once. This chain connects TRBV24-1 to TRBJ2-3; D uncertain. Germline V gene data show CDR1 as KGHDR and CDR2 as SFDVKD. V was trimmed by 2 bases and J by 0 bases, leaving 2 bases between them. CDR3 length: 13 amino acids. DNA of the CDR3: TGTGCCACCAGTGATTCTAGCACAGATACGCAGTATTTT. Translation gives CATSDSSTDTQYF.

The chain carries TRBV4-3 and TRBJ1-3; D is undetermined. CDR1 and CDR2 (germline): LGHNA, YSLEER. Trimming took 0 bases from V and 1 from J, leaving 7 bases between them. The CDR3 length is 15 residues. The CDR3, as DNA: TGCGCCAGCAGCCAAGATACGGGATCTGGAAACACCATATATTTT. Encoded protein: CASSQDTGSGNTIYF.

The rearrangement links TRBV20-1 to TRBJ1-6, with 9 nucleotides matching TRBD1. Germline CDR1 DFQATT, CDR2 SNEGSKA (reference sequence). Trimming took 3 bases from V and 8 from J; bases not matched to a gene: 2. This CDR3 comprises 13 residues. CDR3 region: CSASRTGDSPLHF. For the CDR3, the DNA is TGCAGTGCTAGTCGGACAGGGGATTCACCCCTCCACTTT.

V gene TRBV5-4 combines with J gene TRBJ1-2; a weak D match, TRBD1 (5 bases). CDR3 length: 17 amino acids. Germline lookup yields CDR1 SGHNT and CDR2 YYREEE (reference sequence). Trimming shortened V by 4 bases and J by 1 base, and 20 bases separated the two germline ends. CDR3 sequence (DNA): TGTGCCAGCAGCACCACCGAGCCAGGGTACCTTAACTATGGCTACACCTTC. This codes for CASSTTEPGYLNYGYTF.

The V call is TRBV19, the J call TRBJ2-1, with D maybe TRBD1 (6 bases). The CDR3 is 13 amino acids. V dropped 4 bases and J dropped 10 bases, with 14 bases sitting between them. Germline CDR1 and CDR2: LNHDA and SQIVND (reference sequence). CDR3 nucleotide sequence: TGTGCCAGTAGTACATCACAGGGTAACGAGCAGTTCTTC. It encodes CASSTSQGNEQFF. Complete variable domain (other parts from reference TRBV19 and TRBJ2-1): DGGITQSPKYLFRKEGQNVTLSCEQNLNHDAMYWYRQDPGQGLRLIYYSQIVNDFQKGDIAEGYSVSREKKESFPLTVTSAQKNPTAFYLCASSTSQGNEQFFGPGTRLTVL.

The rearrangement uses TRBV19 and TRBJ1-1; D perhaps matches TRBD1 (6 bases). From germline, CDR1 is LNHDA and CDR2 SQIVND (reference sequence). V gave up 1 base and J gave up 6 bases, with 9 bases separating them. This CDR3 region has 13 residues. In DNA, the CDR3 is TGTGCCAGTAGTATAGCGGGGGGGCCTGAAGCTTTCTTT. It yields the protein CASSIAGGPEAFF.

This chain links TRBV5-8 with TRBJ1-5, with a tentative D call TRBD1 (5 bases). Germline V gene data show CDR1 as SGHTS and CDR2 as YDEGEE. Trimming stripped 4 bases from V and 4 bases from J, with 24 bases between. CDR3 size: 18 residues. The CDR3 nucleotides read TGTGCCAGCAGCCTTCCGCGGGGGACCAGACTTGCAAATCAGCCCCAGCATTTT. Translated, it gives CASSLPRGTRLANQPQHF.

The chain links TRBV6-6 to TRBJ2-3; D is perhaps TRBD2 (6 bases). This CDR3 spans 16 amino acids. Trimming cost V 8 bases and J 0 bases, with 18 bases left between them. Germline V gene lookup returns CDR1 MNHNY and CDR2 SVGAGI (reference sequence). This CDR3 reads CASGLPQASSTDTQYF. In DNA form, the CDR3 reads TGTGCCAGCGGACTACCCCAGGCCTCTAGCACAGATACGCAGTATTTT.

The chain combines TRBV10-3 with TRBJ2-3, with D possibly TRBD1 on 6 matching bases. Trimming took 11 bases from V and 5 from J, leaving 17 bases between them. Germline CDR1 and CDR2: ENHRY and SYGVKD. This CDR3 has 13 residues. The CDR3 DNA reads TGTGCCGTACGGGCAGGGGTGGGAGATACGCAGTATTTT. Its protein product is CAVRAGVGDTQYF.

The chain combines TRBV4-1 with TRBJ2-2; the D gene is possibly TRBD2 (6 bases). V lost 3 bases and J 4 bases, leaving 9 bases between the germline ends. This CDR3 region has 14 residues. Per germline, CDR1 MGHRA and CDR2 YSYEKL. In DNA, the CDR3 is TGCGCCAGCAGCCAGCGGGGTTTCACCGGGGAGCTGTTTTTT. Amino acid sequence: CASSQRGFTGELFF.

This chain links TRBV28 with TRBJ2-1, with TRBD2 as a possible D gene (7 bases). The CDR3 covers 13 residues. V dropped 9 bases and J dropped 6 bases, with 15 bases sitting between them. Germline V gene data show CDR1 as MDHEN and CDR2 as SYDVKM. CDR3 in DNA: TGTGCCAGTAGGGGGGGCGGGAGCAATGAGCAGTTCTTC. Protein: CASRGGGSNEQFF.

The chain is built from TRBV19 and TRBJ1-5, with 9 bases identical to TRBD1. CDR3 length equals 15 residues. V shed 1 base, J shed 2 bases, and the junction held 0 bases outside the gene matches. The germline gives CDR1 LNHDA, CDR2 SQIVND (reference sequence). The CDR3 sequence is CASSIGDRGNQPQHF. The CDR3 region has the DNA TGTGCCAGTAGTATAGGGGACAGGGGCAATCAGCCCCAGCATTTT.